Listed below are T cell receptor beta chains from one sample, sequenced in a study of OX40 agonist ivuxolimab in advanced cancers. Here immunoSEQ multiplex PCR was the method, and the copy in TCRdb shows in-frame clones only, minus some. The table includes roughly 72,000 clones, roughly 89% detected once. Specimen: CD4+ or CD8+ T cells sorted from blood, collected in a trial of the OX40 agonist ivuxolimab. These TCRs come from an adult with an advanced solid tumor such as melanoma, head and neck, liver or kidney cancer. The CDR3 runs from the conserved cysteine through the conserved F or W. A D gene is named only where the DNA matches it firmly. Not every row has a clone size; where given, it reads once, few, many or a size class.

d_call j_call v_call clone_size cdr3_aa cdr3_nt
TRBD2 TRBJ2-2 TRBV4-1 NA CASSRSGVNTGELFF TGCGCCAGCAGCCGTAGCGGGGTGAACACCGGGGAGCTGTTTTTT
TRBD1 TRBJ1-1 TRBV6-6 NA CASREPGTGAEAFF TGTGCCAGCAGGGAGCCCGGGACAGGGGCTGAAGCTTTCTTT
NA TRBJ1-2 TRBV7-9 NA CASSFSSGTHFLANYGYTF TGTGCCAGCAGCTTCTCATCCGGGACCCACTTCTTAGCTAACTATGGCTACACCTTC
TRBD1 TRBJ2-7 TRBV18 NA CASSGDRGIGQYF TGTGCCAGCTCAGGAGACAGGGGAATAGGGCAGTACTTC
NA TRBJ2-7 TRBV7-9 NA CASSPIRRDSSYEQYF TGTGCCAGCAGCCCTATACGCCGGGACTCCTCCTACGAGCAGTACTTC
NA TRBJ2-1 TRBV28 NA CASSLSATLRLGRGKQFF TGTGCCAGCAGTTTATCCGCGACCCTACGTCTCGGCCGGGGTAAGCAGTTCTTC
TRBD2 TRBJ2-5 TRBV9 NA CASSVGTSGRLQETQYF TGTGCCAGCAGCGTAGGGACTAGCGGGCGCCTCCAAGAGACCCAGTACTTC
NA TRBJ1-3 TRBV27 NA CASSLSASPLNTIYF TGTGCCAGCAGTTTATCGGCCAGCCCCCTGAACACCATATATTTT
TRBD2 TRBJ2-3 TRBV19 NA CAVRERGPSTDTQYF TGTGCCGTACGTGAGCGGGGACCTAGCACAGATACGCAGTATTTT
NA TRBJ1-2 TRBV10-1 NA CASRTWRGTLDYGYTF TGCGCCAGCAGAACGTGGAGGGGGACCTTGGACTATGGCTACACCTTC
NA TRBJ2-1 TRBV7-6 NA CASSLQGGTTYNEQFF TGTGCCAGCAGCTTACAAGGCGGAACTACCTACAATGAGCAGTTCTTC
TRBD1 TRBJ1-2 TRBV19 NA CASTQDRGGYTF TGTGCCAGTACCCAGGACAGGGGAGGCTACACCTTC
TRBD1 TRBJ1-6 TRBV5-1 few CASSLSGGSYNSPLHF TGCGCCAGCAGCTTGTCAGGGGGCTCCTATAATTCACCCCTCCACTTT
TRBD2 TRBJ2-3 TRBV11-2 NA CASSSPRLAGGRNTQYF TGTGCCAGCAGCTCCCCCCGACTAGCGGGAGGGAGGAATACGCAGTATTTT
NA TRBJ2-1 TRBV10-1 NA CASSESGAMGYNEQFF TGCGCCAGCAGTGAGTCGGGGGCGATGGGGTACAATGAGCAGTTCTTC
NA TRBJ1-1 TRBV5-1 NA CASSYFAGAGTEAFF TGCGCCAGCAGCTACTTTGCGGGGGCTGGCACTGAAGCTTTCTTT
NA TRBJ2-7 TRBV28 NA CASSYEPGRYEQYF TGTGCCAGCAGTTACGAGCCAGGGAGGTACGAGCAGTACTTC
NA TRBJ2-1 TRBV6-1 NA CASREGWEEYNEQFF TGTGCCAGCAGGGAGGGGTGGGAGGAATACAATGAGCAGTTCTTC
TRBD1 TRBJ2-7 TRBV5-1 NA CASSVTSGTETYEQYF TGCGCCAGCAGCGTGACGTCCGGGACAGAAACCTACGAGCAGTACTTC
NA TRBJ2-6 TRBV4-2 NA CASSPGFNTGTGANVLTF TGTGCCAGCAGCCCCGGATTCAATACAGGGACCGGGGCCAACGTCCTGACTTTC
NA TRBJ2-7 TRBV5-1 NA CASSPGHAVSYEQYF TGCGCCAGCAGCCCCGGACATGCAGTTAGCTACGAGCAGTACTTC
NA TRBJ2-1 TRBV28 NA CASRPGASSEQFF TGTGCCAGCCGGCCCGGGGCGAGCAGTGAGCAGTTCTTC
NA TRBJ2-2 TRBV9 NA CASSVRGVDTGELFF TGTGCCAGCAGCGTCCGGGGCGTAGACACCGGGGAGCTGTTTTTT
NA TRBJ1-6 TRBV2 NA CASRRQSSYNSPLHF TGTGCCAGCAGGAGGCAGAGCTCCTATAATTCACCCCTCCACTTT